One TCR beta chain is described in this entry. Its antigen remains unidentified. The PCR ran on 60 Vbeta and 13 Jbeta primers. Original processing notes: A follow-up analysis tallied tens of millions of unique TCR beta chains, about 11 million shared. Profiling relied on immunoSEQ multiplex PCR, and the TCRdb table lists in-frame clones only, not all of them. D and trimming were read from the DNA, whereas the V and J calls and clone size are those reported in that table. Here the sample spans around 140,000 clones, more than 75% being singletons. This specimen belongs to a study of cytomegalovirus exposure and HLA in healthy donors. Germline values: CDR1 SGHVS, CDR2 FNYEAQ. The CDR3 totals 14 residues. The V segment lost 5 bases and the J segment 5 bases; nucleotides outside the gene matches: 5. Study results and limitations: Links to common viral pathogens appeared, in a later analysis, for several of the most significant clusters. Indistinguishable V segments, including TRBV6-2 and TRBV6-3, were excluded. Associated with HLA alleles at 0.05 false discovery rate in a later analysis were over 15,000 TCR beta sequences.

The receptor was derived from a female donor in good health and CMV-seronegative. This rearrangement joins TRBV7-6 to TRBJ2-3; TRBD2 aligns across 9 bases. The source material was PBMCs. In DNA form, the CDR3 reads TGTGCCAGCAGCCCGGGACTAGCAGGAGATACGCAGTATTTT. This sequence encodes CASSPGLAGDTQYF.